Following are 16 T cell receptor beta chains from one sample sequenced in a study of shared clonotypes between healthy human individuals. The assay was immunoSEQ multiplex PCR, and TCRdb's table has in-frame clones only and misses some. The table has some 1,400,000 clones, around 97% seen once. Sample: naive CD4+ T cells sorted from blood. Described subset: CD45RA+ positively selected. The receptors were sampled from a man aged 25-45 years in good health.

This clone was seen once. V is TRBV19 and J is TRBJ2-3; D remains unclear. The CDR3 has 15 amino acids. Trimming cost V 0 bases and J 2 bases, with 9 bases left between them. CDR1 and CDR2 from the germline V gene are LNHDA and SQIVND (reference sequence). Here the CDR3 reads CASSIESGLTDTQYF. For the CDR3, the DNA is TGTGCCAGTAGTATAGAATCCGGGCTCACAGATACGCAGTATTTT.

In regard to this clone: The identical CDR3 is also encoded by other nucleotide sequences in the sample. The chain carries TRBV5-1 and TRBJ2-1; 8 bases are shared with TRBD2. This CDR3 contains 16 residues. Trimming removed 0 bases from V and 3 bases from J; junction bases left unmatched: 5. CDR1 is SGHRS, CDR2 YFSETQ, per germline. For the CDR3, the DNA is TGCGCCAGCAGCTTGGACCTAGCGGGCAGCTACAATGAGCAGTTCTTC. Amino acid sequence: CASSLDLAGSYNEQFF.

V is TRBV4-2 and J is TRBJ2-3; possibly TRBD2 for D (6 bases). Per the germline V gene, CDR1 is LGHNA and CDR2 is YNFKEQ. CDR3 length equals 20 residues. Trimming cost V 4 bases and J 0 bases, with 26 bases left between them. In DNA form, the CDR3 reads TGTGCCAGCAGCCCCTACTACTTCCCTGGGGGGACCTCTAGCACAGATACGCAGTATTTT. Encoded protein: CASSPYYFPGGTSSTDTQYF.

The rearrangement uses TRBV7-2 and TRBJ2-7; D is uncertain. Trimming cost V 5 bases and J 7 bases, with 15 bases left between them. The CDR3 is 13 residues long. Germline values: CDR1 SGHTA, CDR2 FQGNSA. This CDR3 reads CASSPTFAEEQYF. In nucleotides, the CDR3 is TGTGCCAGCAGCCCGACCTTCGCGGAAGAGCAGTACTTC.

This clone was picked up one time. The CDR3 loop reads CASSLGPAGTLTSYEQYF. The CDR3 DNA is TGTGCCAGCAGCTTGGGGCCGGCAGGGACCCTTACCAGCTACGAGCAGTACTTC. The rearrangement joins TRBV5-5 to TRBJ2-7; D may be TRBD1 or TRBD2 (5 bases each). The CDR3 spans 18 residues. CDR1 is SGHKS and CDR2 is YYEKEE in the germline V gene (reference sequence). With 0 bases removed from V and 3 bases from J, the gap between germline ends came to 22 bases.

The chain uses TRBV9 and TRBJ2-5; the match to TRBD2 covers 8 bases. Germline loops: CDR1 SGDLS, CDR2 YYNGEE. Trimming took 3 bases from V and 4 from J; bases not matched to a gene: 5. The CDR3 has 14 residues. The CDR3 sequence: CASSGTAGGETQYF. The CDR3 nucleotides are TGTGCCAGCAGCGGGACGGCGGGAGGAGAGACCCAGTACTTC.

The chain joins TRBV2 to TRBJ2-1; a possible D gene is TRBD2 (6 bases). The CDR3 totals 15 residues. V lost 7 bases and J 0 bases, leaving 13 bases between the germline ends. The germline V gene encodes CDR1 SNHLY and CDR2 FYNNEI. The CDR3 here is CASKTGLGSYNEQFF. The CDR3 DNA follows: TGTGCCAGCAAGACGGGACTCGGCTCCTACAATGAGCAGTTCTTC.

The chain combines TRBV7-7 with TRBJ2-7, with D tentatively TRBD1 (6 bases). From germline, CDR1 is SSHAT and CDR2 FNYEAQ (reference sequence). The CDR3 totals 15 residues. Trimming left V 4 bases short and J 1 base short, with 14 bases between. This CDR3 is CASSSGVGVSYEQYF. CDR3 bases: TGTGCCAGCAGCTCAGGGGTCGGGGTTTCCTACGAGCAGTACTTC.

V gene TRBV5-1 combines with J gene TRBJ2-3; TRBD1 matches at 7 bases. The CDR3 runs 15 residues. The V gene's germline CDR1 is SGHRS and CDR2 YFSETQ. With 7 bases clipped from V and 0 bases from J, the junction kept 8 bases outside the gene matches. CDR3 sequence (DNA): TGCGCCAGCGCCCTCGGGACAGCTAGCACAGATACGCAGTATTTT. Translating gives CASALGTASTDTQYF.

The chain joins TRBV11-2 to TRBJ2-6; possibly TRBD1 for D (6 bases). The V end lost 4 bases, the J end lost 9 bases, and 13 bases lay between the germline ends. Per the germline V gene, CDR1 is SGHAT and CDR2 is FQNNGV. The CDR3 extends over 14 amino acids. The CDR3 DNA follows: TGTGCCAGCAGCTCACTGCAGGGGAGCAACGTCCTGACTTTC. Its protein product is CASSSLQGSNVLTF.

Concerning this clone: The same CDR3 also results from other DNA sequences found in this sample. This chain joins TRBV9 and TRBJ2-2, with D perhaps matching TRBD1 (6 bases). CDR1 is SGDLS, CDR2 YYNGEE, per germline. Trimming shortened V by 0 bases and J by 3 bases, and 9 bases separated the two germline ends. The CDR3 runs to 15 residues. The CDR3 protein is CASSVVAGDTGELFF. The DNA of the CDR3 is TGTGCCAGCAGCGTAGTGGCAGGGGACACCGGGGAGCTGTTTTTT.

The rearrangement links TRBV15 to TRBJ1-2; D remains unclear. This CDR3 comprises 15 residues. The germline CDR1 and CDR2 sequences are LNHNV and YYDKDF (reference sequence). V lost 1 base to trimming and J lost 2 bases, with 11 bases between them. The CDR3 is CATSRGVGENYGYTF. The CDR3 DNA reads as TGTGCCACCAGCAGAGGGGTTGGAGAAAACTATGGCTACACCTTC.

The chain is built from TRBV13 and TRBJ2-7; 7 bases match TRBD1. This CDR3 contains 15 residues. The trim removed 1 base at V and 2 bases at J, leaving 5 bases unmatched. CDR1 PRHDT and CDR2 FYEKMQ come from the germline V gene (reference sequence). CDR3 protein: CASSLVRDSPYEQYF. CDR3 in DNA: TGTGCCAGCAGCTTAGTGAGGGACAGCCCCTACGAGCAGTACTTC.

The genes are TRBV15 and TRBJ2-7; 11 bases match TRBD2. The CDR3 covers 16 residues. V dropped 2 bases and J dropped 2; count of bases not matched to a gene: 5. The germline V gene encodes CDR1 LNHNV and CDR2 YYDKDF (reference sequence). The DNA for the CDR3 is TGTGCCACCAGCAGACTAGCGGGAGGCGCCCCCTACGAGCAGTACTTC. Protein: CATSRLAGGAPYEQYF.

The V and J genes are TRBV5-1 and TRBJ2-1, with 13 bases identical to TRBD2. This CDR3 has 15 amino acids. Germline V CDR1 and CDR2: SGHRS, YFSETQ. Trimming took 5 bases from V and 6 from J; bases not matched to a gene: 5. The CDR3 nucleotides are TGCGCCAGCAGGGAGGGACTAGCGGGACTCAATGAGCAGTTCTTC. Translation: CASREGLAGLNEQFF.

The CDR3 nucleotides read TGTGCCAGCAGTAGGGACACATCGATTGAGCAGTTCTTC. Translated: CASSRDTSIEQFF. The chain combines TRBV25-1 with TRBJ2-1; TRBD1 is a possible D gene (6 bases). This CDR3 has 13 residues. Trimming shortened V by 5 bases and J by 9 bases, and 14 bases separated the two germline ends. Germline V gene lookup returns CDR1 MGHDK and CDR2 SYGVNS.